One and the same sample provided the 21 T cell receptor beta chains below, sequenced in a study of beta chain features in type 1 diabetes. The whole isolated RNA underwent reverse transcription, so sequencing captured expressed TCRB transcripts. Assay used: immunoSEQ multiplex PCR; TCRdb lists only in-frame clones, some missing. Of 330,000 or so clones in the sample, 13% to 15% were seen once. What was sequenced was central memory CD4+ T cells from blood. Receptors originate from a man under 40 in good health.

This chain links TRBV7-2 with TRBJ1-3; D is perhaps TRBD1 (5 bases). V lost 2 bases, J lost 2 bases, and 10 bases lay in between. CDR3 length equals 15 residues. Germline CDR1 and CDR2: SGHTA and FQGNSA. This CDR3 is CASSLWLGAGNTIYF. CDR3 nucleotides: TGTGCCAGCAGCTTATGGTTAGGGGCTGGAAACACCATATATTTT.

In regard to this clone: The sample holds other DNA sequences that translate to the same CDR3. The chain recombines TRBV18 with TRBJ2-3, with unresolved D. Germline CDR1 KGHSH, CDR2 LQKENI. Trimming took off 2 bases at V and 6 bases at J, with 9 bases between the two ends. The CDR3 is 13 amino acids. The CDR3, as DNA: TGTGCCAGCTCACCAAGTAATGCGGATACGCAGTATTTT. Its protein product is CASSPSNADTQYF.

This chain connects TRBV7-2 to TRBJ2-5, with D tentatively TRBD2 (5 bases). Germline values: CDR1 SGHTA, CDR2 FQGNSA. The V end lost 1 base, the J end lost 2 bases, and 11 bases lay between the germline ends. This CDR3 spans 15 amino acids. The CDR3 DNA reads as TGTGCCAGCAGCTTAGATCAGAGGAGGCAAGAGACCCAGTACTTC. It encodes CASSLDQRRQETQYF.

The chain combines TRBV6-6 with TRBJ2-7, with D maybe TRBD2 (6 bases). The CDR3 has 15 residues. The ends were cut back, 4 bases at V and 2 bases at J, with 15 bases in the middle. Germline assignment: CDR1 MNHNY and CDR2 SVGAGI (reference sequence). The CDR3 DNA reads as TGTGCCAGCAGTTCCCGGGGCGGGGTCACCTACGAGCAGTACGTC. This translates into CASSSRGGVTYEQYV.

The sample holds a few counts of this clone. This chain links TRBV5-1 with TRBJ1-2, with 8 nucleotides matching TRBD1. Germline V CDR1 and CDR2: SGHRS, YFSETQ. The CDR3 covers 16 residues. Unmatched junction bases numbered 9, after V lost 3 bases and J lost 2 bases. CDR3 in amino acids: CASSSNSGTGNYGYTF. The CDR3 DNA follows: TGCGCCAGCAGCTCAAATTCCGGGACAGGAAACTATGGCTACACCTTC.

There are a few counts of this clone. The rearrangement joins TRBV4-3 to TRBJ2-2; D is possibly TRBD1 (5 bases). Trimming shortened V by 5 bases and J by 3 bases, and 7 bases separated the two germline ends. The CDR3 runs 13 residues. Germline values: CDR1 LGHNA, CDR2 YSLEER. The CDR3 here is CASSGQYTGELFF. CDR3 DNA: TGCGCCAGCAGCGGACAATACACCGGGGAGCTGTTTTTT.

The V call is TRBV13, the J call TRBJ2-1; 8 bases agree with TRBD2. The germline V gene has CDR1 PRHDT and CDR2 FYEKMQ (reference sequence). The CDR3 covers 15 residues. With 2 bases clipped from V and 6 bases from J, the junction kept 6 bases outside the gene matches. CDR3 sequence reads: CASSLRSGRINEQFF. The CDR3 region has the DNA TGTGCCAGCAGCTTAAGGAGCGGGAGAATCAATGAGCAGTTCTTC.

This clone was seen a handful of times. V gene TRBV5-1 combines with J gene TRBJ1-1; 8 bases are shared with TRBD1. Germline V CDR1 and CDR2: SGHRS, YFSETQ. V was pared by 8 bases and J by 3 bases, with 12 bases of the junction left unmatched. This CDR3 is built from 15 residues. CDR3 sequence: CASRGRTGLDTEAFF. CDR3 in DNA: TGCGCCAGTCGGGGACGGACAGGGTTGGACACTGAAGCTTTCTTT.

The CDR3 is CASSVPAGFGGYTF. For the CDR3, the DNA is TGTGCCAGCAGTGTCCCCGCCGGGTTCGGTGGCTACACCTTC. V and J are TRBV2 and TRBJ1-2; no clear D. V dropped 4 bases and J dropped 7 bases, with 16 bases sitting between them. The CDR3 contains 14 residues. CDR1 is SNHLY, CDR2 FYNNEI, per germline.

The sample holds a few counts of this clone. The chain links TRBV5-6 to TRBJ2-5, with unresolved D. Germline V gives CDR1 SGHDT, CDR2 YYEEEE. The V end was cut by 2 bases, the J end by 0 bases, with 8 bases between. The CDR3 runs to 14 residues. Here the CDR3 reads CASSFGSHQETQYF. The CDR3 nucleotides read TGTGCCAGCAGCTTCGGTTCACACCAAGAGACCCAGTACTTC.

This clone has a handful of counts. The CDR3, as DNA: TGTGCCAGCAGCTTGGGCAGCGGGAGCGCTCAAGAGACCCAGTACTTC. It translates to CASSLGSGSAQETQYF. This sequence joins TRBV5-4 and TRBJ2-5; 8 nucleotides match TRBD2. The CDR3 length is 16 residues. From germline, CDR1 is SGHNT and CDR2 YYREEE (reference sequence). J gave up 2 bases and V 0 bases, and 6 bases lay outside the gene matches.

This clone was seen ten or more times. This chain connects TRBV29-1 to TRBJ2-3, with 13 bases fitting TRBD2. V shed 1 base, J shed 9 bases, and the junction held 7 bases outside the gene matches. The CDR3 extends over 15 amino acids. The germline V gene encodes CDR1 SQVTM and CDR2 ANQGSEA. CDR3 region: CSVEGRTSGSGTQYF. For the CDR3, the DNA is TGCAGCGTTGAAGGTCGGACTAGCGGGAGTGGGACGCAGTATTTT.

Only a few counts were recorded for this clone. The chain is built from TRBV7-8 and TRBJ1-5; TRBD1 aligns across 10 bases. In germline, CDR1 is SGHVS, CDR2 FQNEAQ. Trimming cost V 5 bases and J 7 bases; bases outside gene matches: 8. CDR3 length: 15 residues. In DNA, the CDR3 is TGTGCCAGCAGCGCCGGGACAGGGGACCTACAGCCCCAGCATTTT. Its protein product is CASSAGTGDLQPQHF.

In this sample, this clone turned up many times. This chain connects TRBV5-4 to TRBJ2-5, with TRBD2 as a possible D gene (6 bases). Germline V CDR1 and CDR2: SGHNT, YYREEE (reference sequence). Trimming cost V 4 bases and J 2 bases, with 9 bases left between them. The CDR3 is 13 residues long. This CDR3 reads CASSTTRQETQYF. CDR3 bases: TGTGCCAGCAGCACGACTAGGCAAGAGACCCAGTACTTC.

This clone was counted many times. This chain uses TRBV18 with TRBJ2-7, with 10 bases matching TRBD1. The CDR3 consists of 15 residues. Germline V gene data show CDR1 as KGHSH and CDR2 as LQKENI. The V and J ends lost 5 bases and 0 bases, in that order; junction bases with no gene match: 4. The DNA for the CDR3 is TGTGCCAGCTCATGGGACAGGGGTAACTCCTACGAGCAGTACGTC. Residues: CASSWDRGNSYEQYV.

This clone was counted a few times. The gene calls are TRBV7-2 and TRBJ2-7, with D perhaps TRBD1 or TRBD2 (5 bases each). The germline V and J ends were trimmed by 3 bases and 2 bases, with 11 bases remaining between them. Germline CDR1 reads SGHTA; CDR2 reads FQGNSA. The length of the CDR3 is 14 residues. The CDR3 DNA follows: TGTGCCAGCAGCTTGGGACCCCGGACCTACGAGCAGTACTTC. Encoded protein: CASSLGPRTYEQYF. The full variable domain, rest sourced from reference TRBV7-2 and TRBJ2-7, is GAGVSQSPSNKVTEKGKDVELRCDPISGHTALYWYRQSLGQGLEFLIYFQGNSAPDKSGLPSDRFSAERTGGSVSTLTIQRTQQEDSAVYLCASSLGPRTYEQYFGPGTRLTVT.

This clone was counted between two and nine times. V gene TRBV6-5 combines with J gene TRBJ1-1; TRBD1 matches at 7 bases. V trimming: 5 bases; J trimming: 1 base; junction bases outside the gene matches: 7. CDR1 is MNHEY and CDR2 is SVGAGI in the germline V gene. The CDR3 consists of 15 residues. The DNA for the CDR3 is TGTGCCAGCAGTCAGGACAGGTCCTCGAACACTGAAGCTTTCTTT. It is translated as CASSQDRSSNTEAFF.

This clone showed up just a few times. The gene calls are TRBV11-2 and TRBJ2-1; D remains ambiguous. This CDR3 comprises 15 residues. CDR1 is SGHAT, CDR2 FQNNGV, per germline. V was cut by 4 bases and J by 8 bases, with 18 bases left in between. The CDR3 loop is CASSYGGYADDEQFF. CDR3 bases: TGTGCCAGCAGCTATGGTGGGTATGCCGATGATGAGCAGTTCTTC.

The rearrangement links TRBV11-3 to TRBJ2-1; tentative D call: TRBD1 (7 bases). The CDR3 has 15 amino acids. Deletions cut 5 bases from V and 6 bases from J, with 17 bases between. Germline CDR1 and CDR2: SGHNT and YENEEA. For the CDR3, the DNA is TGTGCCAGCAGCCCTCCAGGGGGGCGGCTCAATGAGCAGTTCTTC. Translating gives CASSPPGGRLNEQFF.

The rearrangement links TRBV5-6 to TRBJ1-1, with a tentative D call TRBD1 (5 bases). Germline assignment: CDR1 SGHDT and CDR2 YYEEEE. CDR3 length: 14 residues. The V and J ends lost 3 bases and 10 bases respectively, with 19 bases between them. CDR3 residues: CASSSGAGYVVAFF. Written as DNA, the CDR3 is TGTGCCAGCAGCTCTGGAGCAGGGTATGTTGTAGCTTTCTTT. The full variable domain, completed using reference TRBV5-6 and TRBJ1-1, is DAGVTQSPTHLIKTRGQQVTLRCSPKSGHDTVSWYQQALGQGPQFIFQYYEEEERQRGNFPDRFSGHQFPNYSSELNVNALLLGDSALYLCASSSGAGYVVAFFGQGTRLTVV.

This clone was found a few times. This sequence joins TRBV19 and TRBJ1-2, with D possibly being TRBD1 (5 bases). Germline V gene sequence: CDR1 LNHDA, CDR2 SQIVND (reference sequence). V lost 4 bases to trimming and J lost 7 bases, with 16 bases between them. The length of the CDR3 is 14 residues. The CDR3 DNA sequence: TGTGCCAGTAGTACGACCGAAAGGGGCCGTGGCTACACCTTC. Translation: CASSTTERGRGYTF.